The T cell receptor (beta chain) described here comes from a study of STAT3 mutations in large granular lymphocyte leukemia. For the study at large: Roughly half the longitudinally sequenced T-LGLL patients had canonical STAT3 mutations. Points from the study as a whole: Treatment regimens differed across patients between samplings. Every T-cell large granular lymphocyte leukemia patient had at least one immunodominant TCR beta clonotype. Some patients had persisting codominant clonotypes that could mask small clones.

Some clones are missing from TCRdb's copy, which holds only in-frame ones; the method was immunoSEQ multiplex PCR. Here the sample spans some 4,000 clones, less than 75% being singletons. Germline V gives CDR1 SGHRS, CDR2 YFSETQ. J gave up 6 bases and V 5 bases, and 8 bases lay outside the gene matches. The CDR3 has 13 amino acids. As concerns this clone: Antigen: not known.

Sample: peripheral blood mononuclear cells. The chain employs TRBV5-1 and TRBJ2-7; 7 bases align to TRBD2. The clonotype originates from a man aged 55 to 70 with T-cell large granular lymphocyte leukemia. Some clones in this sample may be carry-over from other donors' samples. The CDR3 loop is CASRSAGGGEQYF. CDR3 DNA: TGCGCCAGCAGGTCTGCTGGGGGGGGCGAGCAGTACTTC.